This passage covers 16 T cell receptor beta chains from one sample sequenced in a study of T-cell reconstitution after alpha-beta-depleted transplantation in children. Study observations and caveats: T-cell counts and diversity at one year following transplant were attributed mainly to newly produced T cells.

Preparation of the TCRbeta library used unique molecular identifiers. Each CDR3 protein is one row after TCRdb ran MiXCR on the PCR reads. The sample holds a few hundred thousand distinct CDR3 sequences; roughly 8.2% are singletons and the top ten take 9.1%. For these TCRs, the target antigens are not known. The sample here was peripheral blood, taken 360 days after TCRalphabeta/CD19-depleted stem cell transplant. The receptors here all came from a female patient aged 2 to 10 who had a stem cell transplant for Fanconi anemia, so the T cells may come from the graft donor.

This clonotype was seen repeatedly, ten times or more. The chain recombines TRBV5-1 with TRBJ2-7; D is perhaps TRBD1 (5 bases). Trimming took 2 bases from V and 0 from J, leaving 9 bases between them. This CDR3 spans 14 amino acids. Per germline, CDR1 SGHRS and CDR2 YFSETQ. The CDR3 region is CASSFLGHSYEQYF. Here the CDR3 DNA reads TGCGCCAGCAGCTTTCTCGGACACTCCTACGAGCAGTACTTC.

This clonotype showed up many times. This chain joins TRBV20-1 and TRBJ1-1, with 8 bases that match TRBD1. The V gene's germline CDR1 is DFQATT and CDR2 SNEGSKA (reference sequence). The CDR3 covers 15 residues. With V trimmed by 6 bases and J by 0 bases, 9 bases remained unmatched. In nucleotides, the CDR3 is TGCAGTGCCAAGGACAGGGTCAACATGAACACTGAAGCTTTCTTT. Protein product: CSAKDRVNMNTEAFF.

This clonotype was counted ten times or more. The rearrangement links TRBV12-3 or TRBV12-4 to TRBJ1-1; unclear D gene. The germline V and J ends were trimmed by 6 bases and 5 bases, with 10 bases remaining between them. The length of the CDR3 is 12 residues. CDR3 DNA: TGTGCCAGCAGCTCCGTGGGAACTGAAGCTTTCTTT. Its translation is CASSSVGTEAFF.

By share of the sample, this clonotype is medium-sized. This chain uses TRBV9 with TRBJ2-1; 10 nucleotides agree with TRBD2. This CDR3 is 16 amino acids long. The junction had 4 bases not matched to a gene; V was cut back by 0 bases and J by 4 bases. Germline CDR1 SGDLS, CDR2 YYNGEE. CDR3 sequence: CASSVESSGGYNEQFF. The CDR3 region has the DNA TGTGCCAGCAGCGTAGAGTCTAGCGGGGGTTACAATGAGCAGTTCTTC.

This chain connects TRBV6-2 or TRBV6-3 to TRBJ1-5; D unclear. Germline V gene data show CDR1 as MNHEY and CDR2 as SVGEGT. Trimming took 0 bases from V and 3 from J, leaving 12 bases between them. The CDR3 length is 16 residues. CDR3 sequence reads: CASSYSVAAYNQPQHF. The CDR3 nucleotides are TGTGCCAGCAGTTACTCGGTTGCGGCCTACAATCAGCCCCAGCATTTT.

Details on this clonotype: Since a much larger clone is just one base distant, this may be a read error. The conserved phenylalanine or tryptophan normally closing the CDR3 is absent here, so this likely arose from a read error. The chain uses TRBV5-5 and TRBJ1-6; D is unclear. This CDR3 is 14 amino acids long. V was trimmed by 3 bases and J by 8 bases, leaving 12 bases between them. Per germline, CDR1 SGHKS and CDR2 YYEKEE (reference sequence). CDR3 sequence: CASSSFLRDSPLHV. The CDR3 DNA is TGTGCCAGCAGCTCATTCCTAAGGGATTCACCCCTCCACGTT.

This clonotype has more than one count but fewer than ten. The J gene is TRBJ2-2, the V gene TRBV6-5, with TRBD2 as a possible D gene (6 bases). Deletions cut 6 bases from V and 1 base from J, with 9 bases between. Germline assignment: CDR1 MNHEY and CDR2 SVGAGI. The CDR3 is made up of 14 amino acids. The DNA for the CDR3 is TGTGCCAGCAGCGCGGGACGGAACACCGGGGAGCTGTTTTTT. It is translated as CASSAGRNTGELFF.

This clonotype was observed a handful of times. V usage is TRBV3-1 and J usage is TRBJ2-3; D uncertain. This CDR3 is 16 amino acids long. Per germline, CDR1 LGHDT and CDR2 YNNKEL (reference sequence). Trimming shortened V by 4 bases and J by 6 bases, and 20 bases separated the two germline ends. The CDR3 region has the DNA TGTGCCAGCAGCCCCTACAGTAGAGGAAAGGGCGATACGCAGTATTTT. This codes for CASSPYSRGKGDTQYF.

This clonotype was detected many times. The chain recombines TRBV10-3 with TRBJ2-1; no firm D call. Between the trimmed V and J ends, which lost 2 bases and 8 bases, there was a span of 10 bases. Germline values: CDR1 ENHRY, CDR2 SYGVKD. CDR3 size: 13 residues. CDR3 bases: TGTGCCATCAGTGAGCCAGCTATAGATGAGCAGTTCTTC. Translating it yields CAISEPAIDEQFF.

There are many counts of this clonotype. V is TRBV10-3 and J is TRBJ2-7; 7 nucleotides align to TRBD2. There are 14 residues in the CDR3. With V trimmed by 2 bases and J by 0 bases, 1 base remained unmatched. Germline V CDR1 and CDR2: ENHRY, SYGVKD. CDR3 residues: CAISETGGSYEQYF. In nucleotides, the CDR3 is TGTGCCATCAGTGAGACGGGGGGCTCCTACGAGCAGTACTTC.

Many counts were recorded for this clonotype. This chain connects TRBV6-1 to TRBJ2-7; 7 nucleotides line up with TRBD1. J was trimmed by 3 bases and V by 7 bases; bases with no gene match: 6. The CDR3 runs 13 residues. Germline-derived CDR1 and CDR2 are MNHNS and SASEGT. The CDR3 here is CASNRYRGYEQYF. The CDR3 nucleotides read TGTGCCAGCAACCGGTACAGGGGCTACGAGCAGTACTTC.

This clonotype was seen a handful of times. The genes are TRBV24-1 and TRBJ2-6; tentatively, D is TRBD1 (6 bases). This CDR3 spans 13 amino acids. Germline CDR1 KGHDR, CDR2 SFDVKD. Trimming removed 10 bases from V and 4 bases from J, with 10 bases in between. The CDR3 region has the DNA TGTGCCACTCAGGGGCCGGGGGCCAACGTCCTGACTTTC. Translated, it gives CATQGPGANVLTF.

In this sample, this clonotype turned up a few times. The DNA of the CDR3 is TGCAGTGCCAGAACGGACCTCGGAGGTGAAAAACTGTTTTTT. It codes for CSARTDLGGEKLFF. The chain couples TRBV20-1 to TRBJ1-4, with D uncertain. Per the germline V gene, CDR1 is DFQATT and CDR2 is SNEGSKA (reference sequence). The V and J ends lost 6 bases and 7 bases respectively, with 18 bases between them. The CDR3 sequence is 14 residues long.

The chain has TRBV7-8 and TRBJ1-5; D is ambiguous. The CDR3 is 16 amino acids. Trimming cost V 0 bases and J 5 bases, with 14 bases left between them. Germline CDR1 reads SGHVS; CDR2 reads FQNEAQ. CDR3 loop: CASSLAAGSAHQPQHF. The CDR3, as DNA: TGTGCCAGCAGCTTAGCGGCAGGAAGTGCCCATCAGCCCCAGCATTTT. The complete variable domain, with remaining parts taken from reference TRBV7-8 and TRBJ1-5, reads GAGVSQSPRYKVAKRGQDVALRCDPISGHVSLFWYQQALGQGPEFLTYFQNEAQLDKSGLPSDRFFAERPEGSVSTLKIQRTQQEDSAVYLCASSLAAGSAHQPQHFGDGTRLSIL.

This chain joins TRBV5-1 and TRBJ2-7; 12 positions match TRBD2. Trimming took 4 bases from V and 3 from J; bases not matched to a gene: 8. There are 16 residues in the CDR3. Germline V gives CDR1 SGHRS, CDR2 YFSETQ. The CDR3 nucleotides read TGCGCCAGCAGCCCCGCCCGGACTAGCGGGAACTACGAGCAGTACTTC. As protein: CASSPARTSGNYEQYF.

V and J are TRBV19 and TRBJ2-3, with 10 bases identical to TRBD1. Germline V gives CDR1 LNHDA, CDR2 SQIVND (reference sequence). The CDR3 consists of 15 residues. V was pared by 5 bases and J by 3 bases, with 5 bases of the junction left unmatched. The DNA for the CDR3 is TGTGCCAGTAGTCCCGGACAGGGGGGAACAGATACGCAGTATTTT. Its translation is CASSPGQGGTDTQYF.